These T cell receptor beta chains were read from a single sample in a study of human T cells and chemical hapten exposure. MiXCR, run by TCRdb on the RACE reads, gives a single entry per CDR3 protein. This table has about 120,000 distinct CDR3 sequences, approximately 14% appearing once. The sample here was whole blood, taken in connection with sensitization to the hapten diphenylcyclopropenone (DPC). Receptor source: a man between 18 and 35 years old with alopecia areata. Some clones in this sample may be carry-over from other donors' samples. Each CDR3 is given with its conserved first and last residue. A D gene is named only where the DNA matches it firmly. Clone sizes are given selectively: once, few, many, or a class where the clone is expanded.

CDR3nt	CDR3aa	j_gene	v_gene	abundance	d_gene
TGTGCCAGCAGCTTAGGTATTAGCGGGGGCACAGATACGCAGTATTTT	CASSLGISGGTDTQYF	TRBJ2-3	TRBV7-2	few	TRBD2
TGTGCCAGCTCATCAGGGTCGAATTCACCCCTCCACTTT	CASSSGSNSPLHF	TRBJ1-6	TRBV18	few	NA
TGTGCCACCAGCAGAGATGTGAGGAATTCACCCCTCCACTTT	CATSRDVRNSPLHF	TRBJ1-6	TRBV15	NA	NA
TGTGCCAGCAGCCGACGGGGGGATAGCACAGATACGCAGTATTTT	CASSRRGDSTDTQYF	TRBJ2-3	TRBV7-3	NA	TRBD2
TGTGCCAGCAGCTCTCCGGCCTCCCAAGAGACCCAGTACTTC	CASSSPASQETQYF	TRBJ2-5	TRBV7-2	NA	NA
TGTGCCAGCAGCTTGGGAGACAGGGGTCACTCTGGGGCCAACGTCCTGACTTTC	CASSLGDRGHSGANVLTF	TRBJ2-6	TRBV5-5	NA	TRBD1
TGCAGCGCGAGGAAAGATACGCAGTATTTT	CSARKDTQYF	TRBJ2-3	TRBV29-1	NA	NA
TGTGCCAGCAGCCAAGAAGATAACGCCTACAATGAGCAGTTCTTC	CASSQEDNAYNEQFF	TRBJ2-1	TRBV3-1	many	NA
TGTGCCAGCAGCCTGATTTACAATGAGCAGTTCTTC	CASSLIYNEQFF	TRBJ2-1	TRBV12-3/TRBV12-4	NA	NA
TGCAGTGCTCTACAGGGGGCGAATGAGCAGTTCTTC	CSALQGANEQFF	TRBJ2-1	TRBV20-1	NA	TRBD1
TGCAGCGTTGAAGTGAACACCGGGGAGCTGTTTTTT	CSVEVNTGELFF	TRBJ2-2	TRBV29-1	few	NA
TGTGCCAGCAGCCCAGGAAGTTACTACGAGCAGTACTTC	CASSPGSYYEQYF	TRBJ2-7	TRBV4-2	many	NA
TGTGCCAGCAGCTTTTCCACGGGGGCAACTAATGAAAAACTGTTTTTT	CASSFSTGATNEKLFF	TRBJ1-4	TRBV7-3	many	NA
TGTGCCACCCTGGTGGACAGTAACTATGGCTACACCTTC	CATLVDSNYGYTF	TRBJ1-2	TRBV10-3	few	NA
TGCAGTGCTCACCGGGACAGGGGTACGCCCCAGCATTTT	CSAHRDRGTPQHF	TRBJ1-5	TRBV20-1	few	TRBD1
TGCGCCAGCAGCCAACCCGGACAGGGGTCCGATACGCAGTATTTT	CASSQPGQGSDTQYF	TRBJ2-3	TRBV4-1	once	TRBD1
TGTGCCAGCTCACACGGGGAGCCCTCCTACGAGCAGTACTTC	CASSHGEPSYEQYF	TRBJ2-7	TRBV18	few	NA
TGTGCCAGCGGGGGATGGCCCGGGGAGCTGTTTTTT	CASGGWPGELFF	TRBJ2-2	TRBV7-9	NA	NA
TGTGCCAGCAGATCCCGGGGGGTCACAGAGACCCAGTACTTC	CASRSRGVTETQYF	TRBJ2-5	TRBV7-8	NA	TRBD2
TGTGCCAGCAGTCCACCGAGAGCCTATCAAGGTCCCCTCCACTTT	CASSPPRAYQGPLHF	TRBJ1-6	TRBV28	few	NA
TGCGCCAGCAGCCAAGATAGGAGTTGGTACCAAGAGACCCAGTACTTC	CASSQDRSWYQETQYF	TRBJ2-5	TRBV4-3	few	NA
TGTGCCAGCAGCCCCACGAGTAGCGCAGATACGCAGTATTTT	CASSPTSSADTQYF	TRBJ2-3	TRBV7-3	NA	NA
TGTGCCAGCAGTTACGGACTTGACTTTCTCCTAGCGGGGTCTACAGATACGCAGTATTTT	CASSYGLDFLLAGSTDTQYF	TRBJ2-3	TRBV6-5	many	TRBD2
TGTGCCATCACCGGGCTTTCGAACTATGGCTACACCTTC	CAITGLSNYGYTF	TRBJ1-2	TRBV10-3	few	NA
TGTGCCAGCAGCTTAGCGCAGGGGGAGAGTACTGAAGCTTTCTTT	CASSLAQGESTEAFF	TRBJ1-1	TRBV7-9	NA	TRBD1
TGTGCCAGCAGCTTAGTCCGGACCCTTTTCTATGGCTACACCTTC	CASSLVRTLFYGYTF	TRBJ1-2	TRBV7-9	NA	NA
TGTGCCAGCAGCTTGTCGCTAGCGGGGGGGCTCGACACAGATACGCAGTATTTT	CASSLSLAGGLDTDTQYF	TRBJ2-3	TRBV5-8	NA	TRBD2
TGTGCCAGCAGCCTAATACCGGGACTAGCGGATACCGGGGAGCTGTTTTTT	CASSLIPGLADTGELFF	TRBJ2-2	TRBV7-9	NA	TRBD2
TGCGCCAGCAGCCAAGACTTGGTCCGCTCCTACGAGCAGTACTTC	CASSQDLVRSYEQYF	TRBJ2-7	TRBV4-3	NA	NA
TGTGCCAGCAGTGAAACCTACGGATTTCGGTCTGAAAAACTGTTTTTT	CASSETYGFRSEKLFF	TRBJ1-4	TRBV2	NA	NA
TGTGCCAGCAGGCCCCAGGGCGGGGCGGGGAACACTGAAGCTTTCTTT	CASRPQGGAGNTEAFF	TRBJ1-1	TRBV28	few	NA
TGTGCCAGCAGCCTCCGACAGAGCCAGAACACTGAAGCTTTCTTT	CASSLRQSQNTEAFF	TRBJ1-1	TRBV7-9	few	NA
TGTGCCAGCAGCTCGGGACAGGGTAACTATGGCTACACCTTC	CASSSGQGNYGYTF	TRBJ1-2	TRBV7-9	many	TRBD1
TGTGCCAGTAGTATAGAGGGCATTAATGAGCAGTTCTTC	CASSIEGINEQFF	TRBJ2-1	TRBV19	few	NA
TGTGCCAGCAGTACGGGGACGGCTGAAGCTTTCTTT	CASSTGTAEAFF	TRBJ1-1	TRBV28	NA	NA
TGTGCCAGCTCACCATCCCCAGGGGGCGACTCCCACACCTTC	CASSPSPGGDSHTF	TRBJ1-2	TRBV18	NA	TRBD1
TGCGCCAGTAGGCCTTTTCAGTACCAAGAGACCCAGTACTTC	CASRPFQYQETQYF	TRBJ2-5	TRBV5-1	many	NA
TGTGCCAGCAGTTACGGCGGACTAGCGGGGGCCCAAGAGACCCAGTACTTC	CASSYGGLAGAQETQYF	TRBJ2-5	TRBV6-2/TRBV6-3	few	TRBD2
TGTGCCAGCAGGGGGGTCCGACAGGGACTCGTCACCGGGGAGCTGTTTTTT	CASRGVRQGLVTGELFF	TRBJ2-2	TRBV7-9	few	NA
TGTGCCAGCAGCTTAGATAACGGGCCCGGGTTGATCGACATTCAGTACTTC	CASSLDNGPGLIDIQYF	TRBJ2-4	TRBV11-2	many	NA
TGCAGCGCCGGGACAGGGGGCCCCTATGGCTACACCTTC	CSAGTGGPYGYTF	TRBJ1-2	TRBV29-1	few	TRBD1
TGTGCCAGCAGCTTAGTTGGTAGGAGGTATGGCTCCTACAATGAGCAGTTCTTC	CASSLVGRRYGSYNEQFF	TRBJ2-1	TRBV11-2	many	NA
TGTGCCAGCAGTTACTCGAGAGGGGCCGGCTCTGGAAACACCATATATTTT	CASSYSRGAGSGNTIYF	TRBJ1-3	TRBV6-5	many	NA
TGTGCCAGCAGCTCACTCGGGGTGGACACCGGGGAGCTGTTTTTT	CASSSLGVDTGELFF	TRBJ2-2	TRBV25-1	few	NA
TGTGCCACCAGCCACATAGTGCGGGGGGGCAATGAGCAGTTCTTC	CATSHIVRGGNEQFF	TRBJ2-1	TRBV15	few	TRBD2